This entry concerns a single T cell receptor beta chain. This clonotype has more than one count but fewer than ten. The clone's antigen remains unknown. No much larger clone is present one base from it, and per-base qualities are unavailable. Donors were a few dozen systemically healthy Caucasian individuals from Russia aged roughly 6 to 90 years. Around 9.7 milliliters of peripheral blood were collected from each donor into EDTA-treated Vacutainer tubes. Ficoll-Paque density-gradient centrifugation was used to isolate PBMCs, with at least 6.5 million per sample. Trizol reagent was used to extract total RNA from PBMCs, with at least 5.5 micrograms per sample. For every donor, an aliquot of PBMCs went through flow cytometry to measure the percentages of naive CD45RAhigh/CD27high T cells. The entry originates in a study of blood T cells in healthy people across ages (dated by TCRdb to the mid-2010s). About the study as a whole: In model experiments, template switching captured roughly one uniquely barcoded TCR beta cDNA molecule for every two T cells. The donors were divided into four age groups: young (average around 16 years), middle-aged (about 39), aged (approximately 62) and long-lived (nearly 85). Two additional independent replicas of 1 million unique cDNA reads from the same blood draw were analyzed for two donors (one aged 18 to 29 and one aged 80 or older). To track age-related changes in TCR beta repertoire diversity, the study relied on deep sequencing normalized with unique cDNA molecular identifiers.

The library was generated by 5' RACE. Data came from an Illumina HiSeq 2500. A second 7 to 11 cycle PCR used a sample-barcoded 5' primer and a J-beta primer mix. A unique molecular identifier was introduced onto each TCR beta cDNA molecule by a template-switch 5' adaptor carrying 12 random nucleotides. Each sample yielded at least 3 million CDR3-containing paired-end reads. First-strand cDNA synthesis was performed from all RNA using the Mint cDNA synthesis kit, with priming by a TRBC-specific oligonucleotide. After uracil-DNA glycosylase treatment, a first 18-cycle PCR used universal primers M1SS and BC2_uni_R on all cDNA. In the source study's methods: For normalization, 1 million high-quality reads, each with a distinct molecular identifier, were randomly selected from each sample. Reads sharing molecular identifiers were discarded rather than binned into consensus sequences. CDR3 identification, clonotype clustering and error correction used MiTCR with a Q25 quality threshold and the strictest error-elimination algorithm. A nonparametric unseen species model using Euler transformation provided a lower-bound estimate of total TCR beta diversity. TCRdb trimmed public reads at Q25 via fastp, called clones via MiXCR and kept in-frame beta chains. Rows are unified per CDR3 protein, each entry keeping the most common DNA and genes. These V and J calls derive from TCRdb rather than the authors' analysis. The sample table lists under 1,100,000 distinct CDR3 sequences, approximately 26% of them with a count of one. The biggest ten clones account for around 0.75% of the sample.

Study-wide findings and limitations: Because profiling used bulk unsorted PBMCs, naive and antigen-experienced compartments could not be compared conclusively. The percentage of naive T cells measured by flow cytometry correlated strongly with observed TCR beta diversity. Observed TCR beta diversity per million T cells fell roughly linearly with age, and a significant reduction was already apparent by age about 43. The CMV infection status of donors was not known, potentially confounding age-related changes in expanded clonotypes. The long-lived group showed more naive CD4+ T cells, fewer expanded clones and increased TCR diversity than the aged group, suggesting age selection. Estimates of total diversity based on one million sequenced T cells were considered lower bounds and underestimates.

From the cysteine up to the phenylalanine, the CDR3 has a length of 16 residues. Solely the CDR3 DNA is kept, with 48 bases framed from the first base. Ends trimmed: V by 4 bases, J by 3 bases; bases unmatched to a gene: 5. In the germline V gene, CDR1 corresponds to MDHEN and CDR2 to SYDVKM. This same sample was also part of a study on T cells of mothers and their children. The second paper states: Nine systemically healthy Caucasian individuals served as donors, namely three mothers together with their six children. cDNA synthesis used all of the extracted RNA, with 1.5 ug of RNA in each 15 ul reaction. In the second PCR, the M1S primer introduced both the sample barcodes and 2-4 random nucleotides. Each mother yielded over 9.5 million TCR beta CDR3 reads and each child 2.5 million to 3 million reads. Thymic selection shapes the output of TCR recombination in a similar way in related and unrelated pairs, and inherited differences have a minor effect. Normalized repertoire overlap was always found to be slightly, but never significantly, higher in related mother-child pairs than in unrelated mother-child pairs. With a sensitivity of about 100 clones per million clonotypes, no persistent microchimeric T cell clones were detected. The study used deep NGS to compare TCR beta repertoires of mothers and children, seeking features distinguishing related mother-child pairs from unrelated individuals. Mothers averaged about 40 +/- 4 years of age and children averaged roughly 10 +/- 4 years. Libraries were sequenced on Illumina HiSeq 2000 with 100+100 nt paired-end reads after adapter ligation with NEBNext reagents. To prevent cross-contamination, the mother and child libraries were prepared a month apart and were sequenced in separate runs. For each donor, between roughly 450,000 and 2,100,000 distinct TCR beta clonotypes were identified. Naive TCR beta clonotypes were estimated from low-frequency clonotypes matched to each donor's FACS-determined naive share, without sorting.

This receptor was taken from a girl aged 2-10 years in good health. This chain joins TRBV28 to TRBJ2-6, with 8 bases matching TRBD1. The sample was blood. The nucleotides are TGTGCCAGCAGTTCCAGGGGGCTAAGTGGGGCCAACGTCCTGACTTTC. Translation gives CASSSRGLSGANVLTF.